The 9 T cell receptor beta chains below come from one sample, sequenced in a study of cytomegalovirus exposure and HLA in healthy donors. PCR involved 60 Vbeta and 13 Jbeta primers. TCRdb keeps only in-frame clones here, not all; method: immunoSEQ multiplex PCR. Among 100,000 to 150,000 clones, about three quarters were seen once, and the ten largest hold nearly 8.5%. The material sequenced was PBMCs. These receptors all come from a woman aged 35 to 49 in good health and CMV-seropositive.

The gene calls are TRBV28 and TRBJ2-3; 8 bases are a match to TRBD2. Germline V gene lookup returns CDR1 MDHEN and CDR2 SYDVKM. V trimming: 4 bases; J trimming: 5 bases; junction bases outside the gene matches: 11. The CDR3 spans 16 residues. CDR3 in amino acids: CASSSPGLAGVDTQYF. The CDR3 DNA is TGTGCCAGCAGTTCGCCCGGACTAGCCGGTGTAGATACGCAGTATTTT.

CDR3 bases: TGTGCCAGCAGCTCCAAAATGAACACTGAAGCTTTCTTT. Amino acids: CASSSKMNTEAFF. J is TRBJ1-1 and V is TRBV11-3; D is unresolved. V shed 4 bases and J shed 0 bases, with 6 bases lying between them. The CDR3 has 13 amino acids. Looked up from germline, CDR1 is SGHNT and CDR2 is YENEEA.

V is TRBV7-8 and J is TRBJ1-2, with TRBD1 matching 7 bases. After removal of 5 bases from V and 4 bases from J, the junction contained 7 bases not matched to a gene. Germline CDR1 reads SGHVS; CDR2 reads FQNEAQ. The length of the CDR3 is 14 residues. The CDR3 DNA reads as TGTGCCAGCAGCCCGGGACAGTCCGTCTATGGCTACACCTTC. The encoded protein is CASSPGQSVYGYTF.

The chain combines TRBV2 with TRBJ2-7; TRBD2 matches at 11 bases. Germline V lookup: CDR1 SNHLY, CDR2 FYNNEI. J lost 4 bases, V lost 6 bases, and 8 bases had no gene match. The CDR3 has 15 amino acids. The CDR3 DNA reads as TGTGCCAGCAGGGTTCTAGCGGGGGGTCCGTACGAGCAGTACTTC. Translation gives CASRVLAGGPYEQYF.

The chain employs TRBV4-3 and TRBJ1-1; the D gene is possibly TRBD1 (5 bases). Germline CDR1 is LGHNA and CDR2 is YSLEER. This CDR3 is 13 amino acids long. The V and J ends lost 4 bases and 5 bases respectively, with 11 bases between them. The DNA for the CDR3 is TGCGCCAGCAGCCCGGGGGGAGTGACTGAAGCTTTCTTT. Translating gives CASSPGGVTEAFF.

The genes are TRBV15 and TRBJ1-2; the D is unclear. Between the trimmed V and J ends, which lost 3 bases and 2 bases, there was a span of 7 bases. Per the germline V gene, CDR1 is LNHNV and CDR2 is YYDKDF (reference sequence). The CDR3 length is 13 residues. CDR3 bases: TGTGCCACCAGCAGCAACAGAAACTATGGCTACACCTTC. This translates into CATSSNRNYGYTF.

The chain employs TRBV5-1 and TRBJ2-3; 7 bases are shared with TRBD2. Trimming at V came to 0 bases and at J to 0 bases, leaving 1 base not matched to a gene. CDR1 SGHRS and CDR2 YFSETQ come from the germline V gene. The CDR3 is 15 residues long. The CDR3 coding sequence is TGCGCCAGCAGCTTGGGAGCGGGGAGCACAGATACGCAGTATTTT. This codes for CASSLGAGSTDTQYF.

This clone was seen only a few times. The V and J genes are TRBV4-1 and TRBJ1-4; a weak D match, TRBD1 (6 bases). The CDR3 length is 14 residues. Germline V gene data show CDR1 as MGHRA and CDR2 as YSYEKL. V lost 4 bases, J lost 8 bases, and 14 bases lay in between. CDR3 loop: CASSRPDSEEKLFF. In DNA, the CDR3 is TGCGCCAGCAGCCGCCCGGACAGTGAGGAAAAACTGTTTTTT.

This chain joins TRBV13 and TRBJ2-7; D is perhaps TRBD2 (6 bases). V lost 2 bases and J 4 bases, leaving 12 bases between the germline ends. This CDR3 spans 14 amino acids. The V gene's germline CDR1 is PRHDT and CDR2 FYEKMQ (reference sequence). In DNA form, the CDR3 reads TGTGCCAGCAGCTTACCGGGGGAGAAGTACGAGCAGTACTTC. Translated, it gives CASSLPGEKYEQYF. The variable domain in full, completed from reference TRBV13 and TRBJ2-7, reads AAGVIQSPRHLIKEKRETATLKCYPIPRHDTVYWYQQGPGQDPQFLISFYEKMQSDKGSIPDRFSAQQFSDYHSELNMSSLELGDSALYFCASSLPGEKYEQYFGPGTRLTVT.